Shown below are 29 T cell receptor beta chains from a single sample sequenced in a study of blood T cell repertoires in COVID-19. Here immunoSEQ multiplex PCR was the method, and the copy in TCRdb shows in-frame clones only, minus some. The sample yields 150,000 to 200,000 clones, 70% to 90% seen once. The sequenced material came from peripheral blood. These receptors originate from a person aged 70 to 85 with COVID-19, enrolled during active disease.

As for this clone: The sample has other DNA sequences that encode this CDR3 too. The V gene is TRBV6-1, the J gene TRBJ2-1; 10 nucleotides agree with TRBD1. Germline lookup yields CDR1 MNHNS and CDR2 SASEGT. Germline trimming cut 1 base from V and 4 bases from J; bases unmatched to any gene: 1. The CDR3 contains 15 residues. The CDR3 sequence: CASSEGQGAYNEQFF. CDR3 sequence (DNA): TGTGCCAGCAGTGAAGGACAGGGGGCTTACAATGAGCAGTTCTTC.

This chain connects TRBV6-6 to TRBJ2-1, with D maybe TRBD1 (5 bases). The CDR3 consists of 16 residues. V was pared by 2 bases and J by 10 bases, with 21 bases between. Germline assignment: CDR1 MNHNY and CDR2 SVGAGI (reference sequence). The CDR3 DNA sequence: TGTGCCAGCAGTTACGAGCAGGGCCGCCGACAAGGAGAGCAGTTCTTC. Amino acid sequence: CASSYEQGRRQGEQFF.

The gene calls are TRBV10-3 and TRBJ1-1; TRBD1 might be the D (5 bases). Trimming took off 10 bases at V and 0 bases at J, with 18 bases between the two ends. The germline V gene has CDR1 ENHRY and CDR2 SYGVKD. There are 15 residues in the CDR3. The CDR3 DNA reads TGTGCCACCACCCCTGGCGGGGGGATGAACACTGAAGCTTTCTTT. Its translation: CATTPGGGMNTEAFF.

This CDR3 is CASSLGLAETQYF. The CDR3 DNA reads as TGTGCCAGCAGCTTAGGACTAGCTGAGACCCAGTACTTC. The chain combines TRBV7-2 with TRBJ2-5, with 7 bases identical to TRBD2. Germline assignment: CDR1 SGHTA and CDR2 FQGNSA. The ends lost 1 base at V and 5 bases at J; junction bases unmatched: 1. The CDR3 totals 13 residues.

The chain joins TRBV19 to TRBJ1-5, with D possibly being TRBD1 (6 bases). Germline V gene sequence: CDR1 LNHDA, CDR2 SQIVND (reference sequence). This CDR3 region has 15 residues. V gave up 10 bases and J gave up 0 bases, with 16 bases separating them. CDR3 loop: CATRRRTDSNQPQHF. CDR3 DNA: TGTGCCACCCGACGACGGACAGATAGCAATCAGCCCCAGCATTTT.

The DNA for the CDR3 is TGTGCCAGCAGCCAGGGGTCTAGCGCCTCCTACGAGCAGTACTTC. Its translation is CASSQGSSASYEQYF. The chain employs TRBV3-1 (or the pseudogene TRBV3-2) and TRBJ2-7, with D possibly being TRBD2 (6 bases). V lost 3 bases, J lost 0 bases, and 12 bases lay in between. This CDR3 comprises 15 residues. Germline V gives CDR1 LGHDT, CDR2 YNNKEL (reference sequence).

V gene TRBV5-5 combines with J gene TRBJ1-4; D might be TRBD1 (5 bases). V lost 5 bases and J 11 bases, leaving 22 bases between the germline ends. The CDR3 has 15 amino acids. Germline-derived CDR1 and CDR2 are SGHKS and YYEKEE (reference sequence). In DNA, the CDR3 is TGTGCCAGCAGTCCAAGCGCAGGGAACGTGAGGAAACTGTTTTTT. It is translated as CASSPSAGNVRKLFF.

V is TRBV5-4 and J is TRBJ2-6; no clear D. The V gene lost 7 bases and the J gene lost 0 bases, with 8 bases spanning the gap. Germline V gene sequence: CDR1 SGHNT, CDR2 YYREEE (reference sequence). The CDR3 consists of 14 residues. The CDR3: CASSIDSGANVLTF. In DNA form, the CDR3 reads TGTGCCAGCTCGATAGACTCTGGGGCCAACGTCCTGACTTTC. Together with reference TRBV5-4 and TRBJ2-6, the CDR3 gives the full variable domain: ETGVTQSPTHLIKTRGQQVTLRCSSQSGHNTVSWYQQALGQGPQFIFQYYREEENGRGNFPPRFSGLQFPNYSSELNVNALELDDSALYLCASSIDSGANVLTFGAGSRLTVL.

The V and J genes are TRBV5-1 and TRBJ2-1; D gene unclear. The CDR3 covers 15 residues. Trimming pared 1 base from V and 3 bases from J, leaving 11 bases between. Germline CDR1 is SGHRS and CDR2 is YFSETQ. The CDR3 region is CASSLISANYNEQFF. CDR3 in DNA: TGCGCCAGCAGCTTGATCTCTGCTAACTACAATGAGCAGTTCTTC.

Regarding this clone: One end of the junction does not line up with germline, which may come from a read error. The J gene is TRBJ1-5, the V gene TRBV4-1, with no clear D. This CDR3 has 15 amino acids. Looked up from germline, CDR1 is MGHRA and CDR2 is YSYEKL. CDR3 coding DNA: TGCGCCAGCGGCCAAGAAGCAGCCAGGAACTCGCCCCAGCATTTT. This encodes CASGQEAARNSPQHF.

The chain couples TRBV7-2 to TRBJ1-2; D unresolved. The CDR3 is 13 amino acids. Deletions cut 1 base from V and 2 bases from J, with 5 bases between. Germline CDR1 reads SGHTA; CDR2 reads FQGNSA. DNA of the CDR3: TGTGCCAGCAGCTTAGACCAGAACTATGGCTACACCTTC. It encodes CASSLDQNYGYTF.

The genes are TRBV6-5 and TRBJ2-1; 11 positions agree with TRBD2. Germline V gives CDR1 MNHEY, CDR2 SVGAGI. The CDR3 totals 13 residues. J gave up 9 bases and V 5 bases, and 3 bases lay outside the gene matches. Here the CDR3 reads CASSQLAGVEQFF. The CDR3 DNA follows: TGTGCCAGCAGTCAACTAGCGGGAGTTGAGCAGTTCTTC.

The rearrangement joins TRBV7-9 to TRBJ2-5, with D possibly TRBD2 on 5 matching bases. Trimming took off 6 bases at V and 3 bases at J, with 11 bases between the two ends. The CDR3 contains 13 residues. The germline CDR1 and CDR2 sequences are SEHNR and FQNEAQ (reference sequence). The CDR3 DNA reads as TGTGCCAGCAGGCCGAGGGAGAAAGAGACCCAGTACTTC. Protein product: CASRPREKETQYF. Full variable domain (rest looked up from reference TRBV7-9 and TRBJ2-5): DTGVSQNPRHKITKRGQNVTFRCDPISEHNRLYWYRQTLGQGPEFLTYFQNEAQLEKSRLLSDRFSAERPKGSFSTLEIQRTEQGDSAMYLCASRPREKETQYFGPGTRLLVL.

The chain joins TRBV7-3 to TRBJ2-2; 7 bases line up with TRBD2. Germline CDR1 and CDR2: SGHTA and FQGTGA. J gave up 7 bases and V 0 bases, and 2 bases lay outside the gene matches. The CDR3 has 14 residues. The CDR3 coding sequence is TGTGCCAGCAGCTTAACGGAGCGGGGCGGGGAGCTGTTTTTT. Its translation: CASSLTERGGELFF. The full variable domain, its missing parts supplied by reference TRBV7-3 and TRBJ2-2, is GAGVSQTPSNKVTEKGKYVELRCDPISGHTALYWYRQSLGQGPEFLIYFQGTGAADDSGLPNDRFFAVRPEGSVSTLKIQRTERGDSAVYLCASSLTERGGELFFGEGSRLTVL.

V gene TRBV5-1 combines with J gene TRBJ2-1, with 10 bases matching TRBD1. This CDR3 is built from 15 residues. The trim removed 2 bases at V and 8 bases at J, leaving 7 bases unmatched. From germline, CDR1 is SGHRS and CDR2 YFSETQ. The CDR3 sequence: CASSLTGTGEDEQFF. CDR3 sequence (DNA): TGCGCCAGCAGCTTAACCGGGACAGGGGAGGATGAGCAGTTCTTC.

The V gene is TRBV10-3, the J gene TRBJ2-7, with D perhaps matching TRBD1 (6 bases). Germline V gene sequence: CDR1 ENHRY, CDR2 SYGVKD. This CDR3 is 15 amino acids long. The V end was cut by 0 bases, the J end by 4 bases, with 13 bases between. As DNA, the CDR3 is TGTGCCATCAGTGAGTCGTTCAGGGGCGTGTACGAGCAGTACTTC. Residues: CAISESFRGVYEQYF.

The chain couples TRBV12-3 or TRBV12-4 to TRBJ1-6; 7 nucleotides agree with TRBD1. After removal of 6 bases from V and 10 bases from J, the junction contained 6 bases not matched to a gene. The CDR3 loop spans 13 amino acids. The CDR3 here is CASSATGQSPLHF. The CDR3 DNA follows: TGTGCCAGCAGCGCGACAGGGCAGTCACCCCTCCACTTT.

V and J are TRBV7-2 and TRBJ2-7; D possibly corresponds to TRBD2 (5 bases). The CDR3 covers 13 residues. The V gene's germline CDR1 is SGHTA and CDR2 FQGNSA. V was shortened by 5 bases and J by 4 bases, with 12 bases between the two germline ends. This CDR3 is CASSPGGGYEQYF. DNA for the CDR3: TGTGCCAGCAGCCCTGGAGGCGGGTACGAGCAGTACTTC.

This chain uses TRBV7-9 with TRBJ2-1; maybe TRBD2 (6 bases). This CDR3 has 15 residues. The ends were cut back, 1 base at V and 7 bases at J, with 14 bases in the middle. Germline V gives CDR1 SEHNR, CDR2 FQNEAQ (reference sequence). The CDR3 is CASSLGAGSRNEQFF. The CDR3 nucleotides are TGTGCCAGCAGCTTAGGCGCGGGGTCTAGGAATGAGCAGTTCTTC.

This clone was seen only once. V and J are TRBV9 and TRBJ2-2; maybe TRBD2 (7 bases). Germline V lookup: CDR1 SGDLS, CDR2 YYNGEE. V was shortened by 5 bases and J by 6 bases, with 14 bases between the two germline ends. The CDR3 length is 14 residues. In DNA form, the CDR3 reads TGTGCCAGCAGGACGGGGGGCGCATCCGGGGAGCTGTTTTTT. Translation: CASRTGGASGELFF.

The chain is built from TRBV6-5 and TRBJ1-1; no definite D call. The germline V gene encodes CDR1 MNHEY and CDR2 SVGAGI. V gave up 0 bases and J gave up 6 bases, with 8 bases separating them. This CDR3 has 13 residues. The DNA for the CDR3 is TGTGCCAGCAGTTACTCGGGGAGAGCTGAAGCTTTCTTT. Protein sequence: CASSYSGRAEAFF.

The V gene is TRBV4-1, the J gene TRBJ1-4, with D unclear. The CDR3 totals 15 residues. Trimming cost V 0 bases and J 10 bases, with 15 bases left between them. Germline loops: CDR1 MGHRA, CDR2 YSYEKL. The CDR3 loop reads CASSQEASRPAKLFF. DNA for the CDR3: TGCGCCAGCAGCCAAGAGGCGAGCAGGCCCGCAAAACTGTTTTTT.

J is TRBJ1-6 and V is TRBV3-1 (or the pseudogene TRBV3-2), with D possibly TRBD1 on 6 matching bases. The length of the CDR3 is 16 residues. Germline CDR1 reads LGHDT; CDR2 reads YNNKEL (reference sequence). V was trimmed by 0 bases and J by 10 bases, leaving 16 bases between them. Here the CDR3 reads CASSQDRGAGGSPLHF. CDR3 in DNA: TGTGCCAGCAGCCAAGACCGGGGGGCTGGGGGATCACCCCTCCACTTT.

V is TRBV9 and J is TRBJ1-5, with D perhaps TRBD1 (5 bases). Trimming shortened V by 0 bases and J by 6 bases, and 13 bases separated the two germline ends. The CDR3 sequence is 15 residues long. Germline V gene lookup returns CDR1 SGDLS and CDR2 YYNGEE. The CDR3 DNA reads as TGTGCCAGCAGCGTAGGGTTCAGGGAAGGTCAGCCCCAGCATTTT. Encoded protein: CASSVGFREGQPQHF.

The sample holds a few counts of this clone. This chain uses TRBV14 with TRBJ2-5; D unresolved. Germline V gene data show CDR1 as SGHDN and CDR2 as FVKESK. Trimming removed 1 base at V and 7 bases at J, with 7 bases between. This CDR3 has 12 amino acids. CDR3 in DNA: TGTGCCAGCAGCCAAGTTCCGGGGACCCAGTACTTC. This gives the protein CASSQVPGTQYF.

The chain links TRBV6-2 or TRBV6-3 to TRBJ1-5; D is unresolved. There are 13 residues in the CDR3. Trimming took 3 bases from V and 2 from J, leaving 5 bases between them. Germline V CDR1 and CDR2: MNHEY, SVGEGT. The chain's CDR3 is CASSYIGNQPQHF. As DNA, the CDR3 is TGTGCCAGCAGTTATATAGGCAATCAGCCCCAGCATTTT.

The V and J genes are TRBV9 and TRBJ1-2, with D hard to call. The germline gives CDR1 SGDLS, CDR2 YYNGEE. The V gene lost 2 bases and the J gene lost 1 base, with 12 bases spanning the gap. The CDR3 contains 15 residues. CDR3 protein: CASSVTDNNNYGYTF. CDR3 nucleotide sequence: TGTGCCAGCAGCGTTACAGACAACAATAACTATGGCTACACCTTC.

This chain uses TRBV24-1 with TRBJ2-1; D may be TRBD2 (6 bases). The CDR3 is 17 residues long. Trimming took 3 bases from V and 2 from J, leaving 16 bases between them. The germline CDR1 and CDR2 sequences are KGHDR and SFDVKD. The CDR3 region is CATSDHLTRSTYNEQFF. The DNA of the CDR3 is TGTGCCACCAGTGATCATCTGACTAGATCGACCTACAATGAGCAGTTCTTC.

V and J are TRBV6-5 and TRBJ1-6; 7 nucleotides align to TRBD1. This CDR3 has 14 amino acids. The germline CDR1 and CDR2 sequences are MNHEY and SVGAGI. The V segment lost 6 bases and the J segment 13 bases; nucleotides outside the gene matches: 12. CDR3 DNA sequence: TGTGCCAGCAGCCCCACCACAGGGGAAAGGCCCCTCCACTTT. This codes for CASSPTTGERPLHF.